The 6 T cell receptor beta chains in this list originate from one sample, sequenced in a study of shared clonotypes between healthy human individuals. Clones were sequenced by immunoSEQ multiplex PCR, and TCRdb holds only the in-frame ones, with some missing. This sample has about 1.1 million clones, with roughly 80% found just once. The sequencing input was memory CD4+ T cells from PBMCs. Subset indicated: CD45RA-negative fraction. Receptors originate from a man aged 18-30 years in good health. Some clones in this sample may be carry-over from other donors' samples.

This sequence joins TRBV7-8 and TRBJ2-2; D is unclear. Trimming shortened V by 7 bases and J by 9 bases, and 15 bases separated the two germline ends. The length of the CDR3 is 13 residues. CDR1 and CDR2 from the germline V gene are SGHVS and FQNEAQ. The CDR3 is CASTPVSEWELFF. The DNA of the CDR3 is TGTGCCAGCACCCCCGTTAGTGAATGGGAGCTGTTTTTT. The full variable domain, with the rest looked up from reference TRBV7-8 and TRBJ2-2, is GAGVSQSPRYKVAKRGQDVALRCDPISGHVSLFWYQQALGQGPEFLTYFQNEAQLDKSGLPSDRFFAERPEGSVSTLKIQRTQQEDSAVYLCASTPVSEWELFFGEGSRLTVL.

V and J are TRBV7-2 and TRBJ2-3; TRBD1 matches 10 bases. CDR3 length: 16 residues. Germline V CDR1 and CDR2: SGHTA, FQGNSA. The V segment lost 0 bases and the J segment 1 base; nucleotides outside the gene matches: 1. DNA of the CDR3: TGTGCCAGCAGCTTAGCGGGGACAGGGGGCACAGATACGCAGTATTTT. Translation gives CASSLAGTGGTDTQYF. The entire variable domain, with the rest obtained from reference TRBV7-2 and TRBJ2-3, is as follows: GAGVSQSPSNKVTEKGKDVELRCDPISGHTALYWYRQSLGQGLEFLIYFQGNSAPDKSGLPSDRFSAERTGGSVSTLTIQRTQQEDSAVYLCASSLAGTGGTDTQYFGPGTRLTVL.

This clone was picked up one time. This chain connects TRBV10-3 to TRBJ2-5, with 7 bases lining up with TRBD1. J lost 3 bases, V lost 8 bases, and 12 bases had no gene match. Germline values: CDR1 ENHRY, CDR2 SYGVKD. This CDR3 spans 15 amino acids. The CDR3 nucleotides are TGTGCCATCCAAAATTCCCGGGACAGAGAAGAGACCCAGTACTTC. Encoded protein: CAIQNSRDREETQYF.

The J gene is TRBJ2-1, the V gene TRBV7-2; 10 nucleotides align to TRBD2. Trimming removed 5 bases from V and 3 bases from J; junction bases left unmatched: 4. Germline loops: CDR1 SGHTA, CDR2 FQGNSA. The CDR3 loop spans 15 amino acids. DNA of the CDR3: TGTGCCAGCAGCACCGGGACTAGCGTCTACAATGAGCAGTTCTTC. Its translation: CASSTGTSVYNEQFF.

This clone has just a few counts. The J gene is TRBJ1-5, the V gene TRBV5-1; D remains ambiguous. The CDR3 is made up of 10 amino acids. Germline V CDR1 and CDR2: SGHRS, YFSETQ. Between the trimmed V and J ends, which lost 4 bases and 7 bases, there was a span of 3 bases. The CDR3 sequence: CASSGQPQHF. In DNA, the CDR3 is TGCGCCAGCAGCGGACAGCCCCAGCATTTT.

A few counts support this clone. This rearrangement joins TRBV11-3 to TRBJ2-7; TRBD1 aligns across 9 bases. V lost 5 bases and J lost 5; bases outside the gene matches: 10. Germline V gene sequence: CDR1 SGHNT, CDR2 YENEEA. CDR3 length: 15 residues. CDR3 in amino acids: CASSAAGTGSDEQYF. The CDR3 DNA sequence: TGTGCCAGCAGCGCGGCCGGGACAGGGAGTGACGAGCAGTACTTC.